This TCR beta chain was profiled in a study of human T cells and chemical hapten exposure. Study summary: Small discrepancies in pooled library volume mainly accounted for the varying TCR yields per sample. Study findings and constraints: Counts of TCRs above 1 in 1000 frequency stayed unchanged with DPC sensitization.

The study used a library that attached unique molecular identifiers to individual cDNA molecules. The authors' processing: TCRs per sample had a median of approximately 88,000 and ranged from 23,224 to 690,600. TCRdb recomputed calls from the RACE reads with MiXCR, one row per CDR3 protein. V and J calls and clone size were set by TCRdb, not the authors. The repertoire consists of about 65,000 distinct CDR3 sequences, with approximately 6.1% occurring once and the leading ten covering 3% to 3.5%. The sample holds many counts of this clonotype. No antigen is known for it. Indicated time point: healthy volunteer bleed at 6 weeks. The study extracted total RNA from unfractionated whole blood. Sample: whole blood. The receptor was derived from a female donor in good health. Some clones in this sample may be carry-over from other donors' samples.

The CDR3 DNA is TGTGCCAGCAGCCGCGGACGCTCTGGGGCCAACGTCCTGACTTTC. It specifies CASSRGRSGANVLTF. This chain joins TRBV7-2 and TRBJ2-6; D uncertain. This CDR3 spans 15 amino acids. V shed 5 bases and J shed 0 bases, with 8 bases lying between them. In germline, CDR1 is SGHTA, CDR2 FQGNSA.